This T cell receptor (beta chain) was profiled in a study of blood T cell repertoires in COVID-19. Study-level information: The samples span acute and convalescent COVID-19 from the United States, Italy and Spain. PBMCs, B-cell-depleted T cells, or T cells provided the cDNA or gDNA that made up the material.

V dropped 1 base and J dropped 1 base, with 10 bases sitting between them. The CDR3 contains 15 residues. Germline V gives CDR1 GTSNPN, CDR2 SVGIG (reference sequence). As processed by the authors: Researchers report that nucleated cell counts were estimated from reference gene primer amplification. The data were produced by immunoSEQ multiplex PCR, yet TCRdb's version contains in-frame clones alone and is incomplete. V and J calls and clone size come straight from that table; D and trimming were deduced from the DNA. The profile shows 150,000 to 200,000 clones, 86% of them singletons. The chain links TRBV30 to TRBJ2-2; D perhaps matches TRBD1 (6 bases). The source of this sequence is a man aged 45-65 years with active or convalescent COVID-19. Sequencing was performed on peripheral blood. The CDR3 loop is CAWSGGTLNTGELFF. For the CDR3, the DNA is TGTGCCTGGAGTGGGGGGACACTGAACACCGGGGAGCTGTTTTTT.